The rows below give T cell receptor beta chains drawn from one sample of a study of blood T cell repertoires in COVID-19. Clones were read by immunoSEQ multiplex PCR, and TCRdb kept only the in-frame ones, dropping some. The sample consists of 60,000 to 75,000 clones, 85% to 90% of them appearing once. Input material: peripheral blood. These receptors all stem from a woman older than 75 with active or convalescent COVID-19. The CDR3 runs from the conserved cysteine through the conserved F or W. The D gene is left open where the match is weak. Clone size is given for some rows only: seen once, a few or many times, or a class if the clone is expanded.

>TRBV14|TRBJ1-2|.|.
CASSQDLDRGGYTF
TGTGCCAGCAGCCAAGATCTGGACAGAGGAGGCTACACCTTC
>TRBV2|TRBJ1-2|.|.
CASSVYNYGYTF
TGTGCCAGCAGTGTTTATAACTATGGCTACACCTTC
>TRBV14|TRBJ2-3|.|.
CASSRRRGDTDTQYF
TGTGCCAGCAGCCGCCGGCGGGGTGACACAGATACGCAGTATTTT
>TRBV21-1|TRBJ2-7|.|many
CASSKAQSGPWFYEQYF
TGTGCCAGCAGCAAAGCTCAATCCGGTCCCTGGTTTTACGAGCAGTACTTC
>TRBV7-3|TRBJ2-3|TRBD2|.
CASSSKTSGGGTDTQYF
TGTGCCAGCAGCTCAAAGACTAGCGGGGGTGGCACAGATACGCAGTATTTT
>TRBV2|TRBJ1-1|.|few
CASSDEGGNTEAFF
TGTGCCAGCAGTGATGAAGGGGGGAACACTGAAGCTTTCTTT
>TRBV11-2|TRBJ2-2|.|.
CASSFRPPGVGELFF
TGTGCCAGCAGCTTCCGCCCCCCGGGGGTAGGGGAGCTGTTTTTT
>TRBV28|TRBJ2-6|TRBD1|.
CASRGQVRSGANVLTF
TGTGCCAGCAGGGGACAGGTTCGCTCTGGGGCCAACGTCCTGACTTTC
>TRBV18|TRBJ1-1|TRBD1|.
CASSPTGADTEAFF
TGTGCCAGCTCACCGACAGGGGCGGATACTGAAGCTTTCTTT
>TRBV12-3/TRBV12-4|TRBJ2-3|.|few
CASRTGSADTQYF
TGTGCCAGCAGGACGGGGTCTGCAGATACGCAGTATTTT
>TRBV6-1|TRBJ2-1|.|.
CASSESIVSGNEQFF
TGTGCCAGCAGTGAAAGCATCGTTAGCGGCAATGAGCAGTTCTTC
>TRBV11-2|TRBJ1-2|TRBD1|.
CASRDGQDYGYTF
TGTGCCAGCAGGGATGGACAGGACTACGGCTACACCTTC
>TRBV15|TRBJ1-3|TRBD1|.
CATSRDPTGGSAGNTIYF
TGTGCCACCAGCAGAGACCCAACAGGGGGCTCTGCTGGAAACACCATATATTTT
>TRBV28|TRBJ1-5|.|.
CASSSDFLRNQPQHF
TGTGCCAGCAGTTCGGACTTCTTGAGGAATCAGCCCCAGCATTTT
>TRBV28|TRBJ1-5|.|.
CASSFDSPLQPQHF
TGTGCCAGCAGTTTCGACAGCCCGTTACAGCCCCAGCATTTT
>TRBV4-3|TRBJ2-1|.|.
CASSHTFRGNNEQFF
TGCGCCAGCAGCCATACCTTCAGGGGAAACAATGAGCAGTTCTTC
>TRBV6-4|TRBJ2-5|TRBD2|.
CASSPRGESQYF
TGTGCCAGCAGTCCCCGGGGGGAGAGCCAGTACTTC
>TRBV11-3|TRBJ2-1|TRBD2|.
CASSLSSGRGSEQFF
TGTGCCAGCAGCTTATCGAGCGGGCGGGGGAGTGAGCAGTTCTTC
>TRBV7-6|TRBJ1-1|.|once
CASSLISGITFF
TGTGCCAGCAGCTTAATTTCAGGGATTACTTTCTTT
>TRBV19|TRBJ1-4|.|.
CASSPGQSPTNEKLFF
TGTGCCAGTAGCCCCGGACAGAGCCCAACTAATGAAAAACTGTTTTTT